This T cell receptor beta chain was recovered during a study of T cells after yellow fever vaccination. Study findings and constraints: The study found a weaker secondary response that peaked faster, day 5 versus 15. Most clones from primary vaccination were detected again post-booster (roughly 95% CD4, 88% CD8).

Between the trimmed V and J ends, which lost 0 bases and 6 bases, there was a span of 13 bases. The CDR3 sequence is 14 residues long. CDR1 and CDR2 from the germline V gene are SGHRS and YFSETQ. In its sample, this clonotype was seen a few times. Antigen: not known. Synthesis of TCR cDNA relied on 5'RACE template switching, which attached a universal primer site and UMIs. MiXCR was run by TCRdb on the 5' RACE reads, yielding one entry per CDR3 protein. Here the sample spans a few hundred thousand distinct CDR3 sequences, around 10% being singletons. The TCR was taken from a man between 18 and 35 years old who received the YFV17D yellow fever vaccine. The rearrangement links TRBV5-1 to TRBJ2-7; D not certain. The sample in question was CD4+ T cells sorted from PBMCs, obtained 5 days after the yellow fever booster vaccination. DNA for the CDR3: TGCGCCAGCAGCTTGGGGTCCGGTGTATTCGAGCAGTACTTC. This translates into CASSLGSGVFEQYF.